What follows is one T cell receptor (beta chain) and its context. Its antigen is still unknown. Treatment described: roughly 18 received Ad26.COV2.S at low or high dose, single or two shots; 5 received placebo; per-sample allocation not given. Collection of the samples took place on day 63 after the first injection of vaccine or placebo. Some clones are missing from TCRdb's copy, which holds only in-frame ones; the method was immunoSEQ multiplex PCR. Of 440,000 or so clones in the sample, over 80% were seen once. The sample belongs to a study of Ad26.COV2.S vaccination and SARS-CoV-2 variants. Study-wide background: This donor came from the COV1001 trial of Ad26.COV2.S. The study's findings and limits: For non-spike TCRs, breadth in vaccine recipients resembled that in placebo recipients. Individuals receiving vaccine had higher spike-specific TCR breadth than placebo recipients did. Researchers cautioned that TCR breadth and depth analyses may have underestimated total T cell responses.

The sequence was obtained from a person aged 18-60 years who received the Ad26.COV2.S COVID-19 vaccine or a placebo. The source material was peripheral blood, sampled in a trial of Ad26.COV2.S vaccine versus placebo.

CDR3 residues: CATSDLSGATDTQYF. CDR3 coding DNA: TGTGCCACCAGTGATTTAAGCGGCGCCACAGATACGCAGTATTTT. The chain combines TRBV24-1 with TRBJ2-3; tentative D call: TRBD2 (5 bases). With 1 base removed from V and 2 bases from J, the gap between germline ends came to 9 bases. This CDR3 has 15 residues. Germline CDR1 KGHDR, CDR2 SFDVKD.